The source of this T cell receptor (beta chain) is a study of T cell responses to AZD1222 COVID-19 vaccine (dated by TCRdb to the early 2020s). Regarding the research as a whole: TCR sequencing covered over 230 trial participants: 200 to 220 given two doses of AZD1222 and some 25 given two doses of MenACWY control vaccine. Trial participants were enrolled into age subgroups of 18-55, 56-69 and 70-plus years, which contained roughly 150, 30 and 60 TCR-sequenced participants, respectively. The investigation overall reported the following: Reportedly, almost half of the unique spike-specific TCRs recognized epitopes lying outside the regions that are mutated in the B.1.351 and B.1.1.7 variants. In the small 56-69-year group, the increase in depth fell short of significance, most likely because of low power. Because no day 14 peak-response samples were available, the repertoires could be characterized only after the peak T cell response. After two AZD1222 doses, spike-specific TCR breadth and depth were significantly higher than at day 0 and than in MenACWY recipients. Participants were mostly white British and included more females than males, and it was suggested by the authors that clonal diversity may have been underestimated. CD4 TCRs associated with the vaccine covered the entire spike protein, and the dominant responses were in regions 160-218 and 743-854. Conclusions about previously exposed vaccinees were limited because only a handful of AZD1222 recipients were SARS-CoV-2 seropositive at baseline.

The CDR3 regions of human TCRbeta chains were analyzed by immunosequencing. Per the original workflow: TCRs in the repertoires were compared against a reference library of SARS-CoV-2-specific TCRs that had been generated with the MIRA antigen-specificity platform. Breadth was defined as the fraction of unique TCRs that were SARS-CoV-2-associated, and depth was defined as the fraction of total T cells that were SARS-CoV-2-associated. Using the MIRA data, every spike-specific TCR was mapped to the spike region that the TCR reacted to and assigned to either a CD4 or a CD8 class. Log10-transformed breadth and depth values were compared by one-way ANOVA with Sidak's multiple comparisons tests. TCRdb took over this immuneACCESS table, retaining in-frame rearrangements with V and J assigned. Such tables are incomplete; in checked studies, under half of the missing clones stem from an unresolved V gene, and the remainder is unexplained. V, J and clone size were drawn from that table, and D and trimming were deduced from the DNA. Present in this sample are 110,000 to 150,000 clones, approximately 93% of which were seen just once. The ten top clones hold around 1% of the sample.

Cut back by 5 bases and 4 bases, the V and J ends lie 21 bases apart. The germline V gene (reference sequence) supplies CDR1 MNHEY and CDR2 SMNVEV. The cysteine opens and the phenylalanine closes a CDR3 of 17 amino acids. Of all the DNA, just the CDR3 is kept, 51 bases in frame from base 1. In this sample, this clone turned up once. This receptor's antigen is unknown. Nothing much larger sits one base from this clone, and base qualities are not available. The time point label here, explained by the study, means: baseline before first vaccination. Read against the paper, the sample's treatment or condition label means: meningococcal conjugate vaccine given as trial control. Vaccinee samples were obtained from the UK trials COV001 and COV002, which included a single-blind randomized controlled phase 2/3 trial of AZD1222 (ChAdOx1 nCoV-19) in healthy adults. Trial participant PBMC samples were collected at day 0 and day 28 after the second dose for TCRbeta chain sequencing.

The sample in question was peripheral blood, obtained on day 0 of MenACWY control vaccination. Recombination connected TRBV27 to TRBJ2-1; TRBD1 is a possible D gene, resting on 5 matching bases. The receptor comes from an adult in good health. The CDR3 amino acid sequence is: CASSHPATVVAYNEQFF. The base sequence is TGTGCCAGCAGTCACCCGGCGACAGTGGTGGCTTACAATGAGCAGTTCTTC.